A selection of T cell receptor beta chains follows, all from one sample in a study of T cell responses to AZD1222 COVID-19 vaccine. Sequencing was performed with immunoSEQ multiplex PCR; in TCRdb, only in-frame clones are kept and a portion is missing. Of approximately 200,000 clones in the sample, approximately 91% are singletons; the top ten hold about 3.5%. This material consisted of peripheral blood, taken 28 days after the second AZD1222 dose. These receptor sequences come from an adult who received the AZD1222 COVID-19 vaccine. Each CDR3 is given with its conserved first and last residue. D genes are given only for firm matches. Clone size, where shown, is once, few, many, or a class for clones that have expanded.

cdr3_length j_call d_call v_call clone_size cdr3_nt cdr3_aa
14 TRBJ1-5 - TRBV2 - TGTGCCAGCATGGGGGAGTGGGGCAATCAGCCCCAGCATTTT CASMGEWGNQPQHF
15 TRBJ2-1 TRBD2 TRBV7-8 once TGTGCCAGCAGCGAGGTAGCGGGAGTTAAGAATGAGCAGTTCTTC CASSEVAGVKNEQFF
17 TRBJ1-3 TRBD1 TRBV5-5 - TGTGCCAGCAGCTCCGCGCGGGACAGGGGGCCCGGAAACACCATATATTTT CASSSARDRGPGNTIYF
14 TRBJ2-7 - TRBV6-5 - TGTGCCATCACCCCCGGGACGGAGACCTACGAGCAGTACTTC CAITPGTETYEQYF
15 TRBJ2-1 - TRBV11-2 few TGTGCCAGCAGCTTAGATCGGTCCTCCGGCGCTGAGCAGTTCTTC CASSLDRSSGAEQFF
14 TRBJ1-1 - TRBV2 - TGTGCCAGCGTGGCTCGGGGAATGAACACTGAAGCTTTCTTT CASVARGMNTEAFF
14 TRBJ2-3 - TRBV24-1 - TGTGCCACCAGTGATAGGACACCCACAGATACGCAGTATTTT CATSDRTPTDTQYF
16 TRBJ2-6 - TRBV13 - TGTGCCAGCAGCGCCCTGGCGGGATCTGGGGCCAACGTCCTGACTTTC CASSALAGSGANVLTF
13 TRBJ1-1 - TRBV5-1 - TGCGCCAGCAGCTCGACACCGAACACTGAAGCTTTCTTT CASSSTPNTEAFF
13 TRBJ2-2 - TRBV9 - TGTGCCAGCTCCACTTTGAACACCGGGGAGCTGTTTTTT CASSTLNTGELFF
13 TRBJ2-7 TRBD2 TRBV19 few TGTGCCAGTAGTATAAGCGGGAGCTACGAGCAGTACTTC CASSISGSYEQYF
16 TRBJ2-7 TRBD2 TRBV5-1 - TGCGCCAGCAGCTTGAAAGCGCTAGCGGGCTCCTACGAGCAGTACTTC CASSLKALAGSYEQYF
20 TRBJ2-2 TRBD2 TRBV3-1/TRBV3-2 - TGTGCCAGCAGCCAAGTTCGACCGGGGCTAGCGGTTCCGAACACCGGGGAGCTGTTTTTT CASSQVRPGLAVPNTGELFF
15 TRBJ1-4 TRBD1 TRBV9 - TGTGCCAGCAGCGGTACAGGGGGCGCGTATGAAAAACTGTTTTTT CASSGTGGAYEKLFF
13 TRBJ2-7 TRBD1 TRBV6-5 - TGTGCCAGCAGTCTCCGGACAGGGGAAGAGCAGTACTTC CASSLRTGEEQYF
15 TRBJ2-2 - TRBV9 - TGTGCCAGCAGCGTAGATTGGGCCTCAGGCGGGGAGCTGTTTTTT CASSVDWASGGELFF
16 TRBJ2-7 - TRBV6-5 - TGTGCCAGCAGTTACCCCCGGCAGGGAGGATGGATCGAGCAGTACTTC CASSYPRQGGWIEQYF
12 TRBJ2-3 - TRBV3-1/TRBV3-2 - TGTGCCAGCAGCCAAGGGATAGATACGCAGTATTTT CASSQGIDTQYF
13 TRBJ1-3 - TRBV28 once TGTGCCAGCACAGAGTTCTCTGGAAACACCATATATTTT CASTEFSGNTIYF
15 TRBJ2-7 TRBD1 TRBV5-1 - TGCGCCAGCAGCTTGGGTGGGACAGCGTCCTACGAGCAGTACTTC CASSLGGTASYEQYF
14 TRBJ1-2 TRBD1 TRBV9 - TGTGCCAGCAGCGCCCCAGGGGGCGGGGGGGGCTACACCTTC CASSAPGGGGGYTF
15 TRBJ1-2 - TRBV7-2 few TGTGCCAGCAGCTTAGCGGTTGGATACACAGATGGCTACACCTTC CASSLAVGYTDGYTF
12 TRBJ2-7 TRBD1 TRBV10-3 - TGTGCCATCAGTCGGGACAGTTACGAGCAGTACTTC CAISRDSYEQYF
15 TRBJ1-6 - TRBV5-1 - TGCGCCAGCAGCTTGGCCCAGGGGTGGAATTCACCCCTCCACTTT CASSLAQGWNSPLHF
14 TRBJ2-1 - TRBV5-4 - TGTGCCAGCAGCCAAAACCCGACAGGGAGGGAGCAGTTCTTC CASSQNPTGREQFF
15 TRBJ1-2 - TRBV27 - TGTGCCAGCGGCCCGGACCGAATAACCGTCTATGGCTACACCTTC CASGPDRITVYGYTF
16 TRBJ1-6 - TRBV5-1 - TGCGCCAGCAGCTTGGACAGCCGCCCCTATAATTCACCCCTCCACTTT CASSLDSRPYNSPLHF
15 TRBJ2-7 TRBD2 TRBV5-4 - TGTGCCAGCAGCTCACCGAGCGGGAGGGCCCACGAGCAGTACTTC CASSSPSGRAHEQYF
12 TRBJ2-2 - TRBV29-1 - TGCAGCGTTCGGGTGTACACCGGGGAGCTGTTTTTT CSVRVYTGELFF
18 TRBJ2-3 TRBD1 TRBV28 - TGTGCCAGCAGTTTAACCCCCAATCGACAGGGAAGGACAGATACGCAGTATTTT CASSLTPNRQGRTDTQYF
15 TRBJ2-3 TRBD2 TRBV3-1/TRBV3-2 - TGTGCCAGCAGCCAAGTGGCGGGAGCTGGGGATACGCAGTATTTT CASSQVAGAGDTQYF
13 TRBJ2-5 TRBD1 TRBV19 - TGTGCCAGCCAGACAGGGGGGCAAGAGACCCAGTACTTC CASQTGGQETQYF
14 TRBJ2-1 TRBD2 TRBV11-2 - TGTGCCAGCAGCTACGGGACTATCTACAATGAGCAGTTCTTC CASSYGTIYNEQFF
17 TRBJ2-2 - TRBV3-1/TRBV3-2 - TGTGCCAGCAGTCAATTGGGTTGGGGGAGAGGCACCGGGGAGCTGTTTTTT CASSQLGWGRGTGELFF
14 TRBJ1-1 TRBD1 TRBV6-5 - TGTGCCAGCAGTAACGACAGGGGCGACACTGAAGCTTTCTTT CASSNDRGDTEAFF
15 TRBJ1-1 - TRBV9 - TGTGCCAGCAGCGCCGATGTGGGCAAGAACACTGAAGCTTTCTTT CASSADVGKNTEAFF
16 TRBJ2-7 TRBD2 TRBV10-2 - TGCGCCAGCAGTGAAGGACTAGCGGGAGGGCCGCACGAGCAGTACTTC CASSEGLAGGPHEQYF
17 TRBJ2-7 - TRBV11-3 - TGTGCCAGCAGCACTAGGGGGGCTAGTTCCCACCCCTACGAGCAGTACTTC CASSTRGASSHPYEQYF
16 TRBJ2-1 - TRBV5-5 - TGTGCCAGCAGACCTGGGGGGACTGGATGGGTCAATGAGCAGTTCTTC CASRPGGTGWVNEQFF
15 TRBJ2-2 - TRBV11-3 - TGTGCCAGCAGCTTAGATCGATTCCACAGCGGGGAGCTGTTTTTT CASSLDRFHSGELFF
14 TRBJ2-5 - TRBV24-1 - TGTGCCACCAGTGACCCAGGGACTTACGAGACCCAGTACTTC CATSDPGTYETQYF
19 TRBJ1-5 TRBD1 TRBV24-1 - TGTGCCACCAGTGATTTAGGGACAGGGAGGGTACATAGCAATCAGCCCCAGCATTTT CATSDLGTGRVHSNQPQHF
14 TRBJ2-7 - TRBV5-5 - TGTGCCAGCAGCTTGGCGGGACCTGGGTACGAGCAGTACTTC CASSLAGPGYEQYF